Following are 26 T cell receptor beta chains from one sample sequenced in a study of blood T cells in healthy people across ages. Alongside a J-beta primer mix, a sample-barcoded 5' primer served in a second PCR lasting 7 to 11 cycles. TCRdb re-derived calls from the 5' RACE reads in MiXCR, one entry per CDR3 protein. The profile shows hundreds of thousands of distinct CDR3 sequences, roughly 43% of them singletons. Sequencing was performed on blood. These receptor sequences come from a woman in her sixties in good health.

The CDR3 loop reads CASSPTRFQTYEQYF. CDR3 DNA sequence: TGTGCCAGCAGTCCGACTCGGTTTCAGACCTACGAGCAGTACTTC. The V gene is TRBV12-3 or TRBV12-4, the J gene TRBJ2-7; D gene uncertain. CDR3 size: 15 residues. V dropped 5 bases and J dropped 2 bases, with 16 bases sitting between them.

The V call is TRBV6-5, the J call TRBJ2-3; TRBD1 aligns across 10 bases. CDR1 is MNHEY, CDR2 SVGAGI, per germline. This CDR3 contains 15 residues. Germline trimming cut 6 bases from V and 3 bases from J; bases unmatched to any gene: 6. The CDR3 loop is CASREGTGVTDTQYF. Here the CDR3 DNA reads TGTGCCAGCAGGGAAGGGACAGGGGTGACAGATACGCAGTATTTT.

V usage is TRBV7-9 and J usage is TRBJ2-3; D not resolved. Germline CDR1 reads SEHNR; CDR2 reads FQNEAQ (reference sequence). Trimming stripped 1 base from V and 2 bases from J, with 13 bases between. This CDR3 comprises 16 residues. In nucleotides, the CDR3 is TGTGCCAGCAGCTTAGGGCAGGTTGGGCCCACAGATACGCAGTATTTT. Translation gives CASSLGQVGPTDTQYF.

The chain is built from TRBV28 and TRBJ2-3; 13 positions agree with TRBD2. V was clipped by 3 bases and J by 0 bases; unmatched bases: 9. This CDR3 has 19 amino acids. CDR1 and CDR2 (germline): MDHEN, SYDVKM. The CDR3: CASSFIPGLAGLSTDTQYF. DNA for the CDR3: TGTGCCAGCAGTTTTATTCCGGGACTAGCGGGGCTTAGCACAGATACGCAGTATTTT.

J is TRBJ2-1 and V is TRBV11-1; TRBD2 is a possible D gene (5 bases). The J call may be incorrect, as the DNA end agrees better with TRBJ2-7. Germline V gives CDR1 SGHAT, CDR2 FQDESV (reference sequence). This CDR3 spans 16 amino acids. The CDR3 sequence: CASSSIALTSYNEQYF. CDR3 in DNA: TGTGCCAGCAGCTCAATAGCGCTTACCTCCTACAATGAGCAGTACTTC.

The V call is TRBV5-1, the J call TRBJ2-5; no clear D. V lost 4 bases to trimming and J lost 11 bases, with 30 bases between them. The length of the CDR3 is 17 residues. Germline V gives CDR1 SGHRS, CDR2 YFSETQ. CDR3 region: CASSLGRNSNSYNEQYF. The CDR3 nucleotides are TGCGCCAGCAGCCTAGGCCGGAATAGCAACTCCTACAATGAGCAGTACTTC.

This clonotype was seen a handful of times. The V gene is TRBV18, the J gene TRBJ2-7; D is undetermined. This CDR3 comprises 16 residues. V lost 1 base and J 1 base, leaving 14 bases between the germline ends. Germline CDR1 is KGHSH and CDR2 is LQKENI. CDR3 sequence reads: CASSPLESGRSYEQYF. CDR3 DNA: TGTGCCAGCTCACCACTGGAGTCAGGTCGGTCCTACGAGCAGTACTTC.

This clonotype was seen a few times. The DNA is left out, because the CDR3 cannot be placed on it with certainty; the CDR3 is given as TCRdb lists it. The chain combines TRBV24-1 with TRBJ2-3; the DNA was not compared with TRBD1, the D call given in the table. CDR1 and CDR2 (germline): KGHDR, SFDVKD. The CDR3 totals 16 residues, both ends included. The CDR3 protein is CATSDFGPGGTDTQYF.

This clonotype was counted many times. The gene calls are TRBV9 and TRBJ2-5; D may be TRBD2 (6 bases). CDR3 size: 15 residues. Germline V CDR1 and CDR2: SGDLS, YYNGEE. The V and J ends lost 4 bases and 1 base respectively, with 14 bases between them. CDR3 sequence reads: CASSPTASVQETQYF. The CDR3 DNA sequence: TGTGCCAGCAGCCCCACGGCTAGCGTCCAAGAGACCCAGTACTTC.

The chain carries TRBV6-5 and TRBJ2-3, with 11 bases aligning to TRBD2. V was clipped by 6 bases and J by 5 bases; unmatched bases: 10. CDR3 length equals 16 residues. Per germline, CDR1 MNHEY and CDR2 SVGAGI. CDR3 sequence: CASRPLTSGRGDTQYF. CDR3 bases: TGTGCCAGCAGGCCACTCACTAGCGGGAGAGGAGATACGCAGTATTTT.

This clonotype was detected a few times. V gene TRBV9 combines with J gene TRBJ2-3, with TRBD2 matching over 8 bases. Germline CDR1 is SGDLS and CDR2 is YYNGEE. Losses at the gene ends were 2 bases for V and 2 bases for J; bases not matched to a gene: 7. The CDR3 covers 16 residues. The CDR3 DNA is TGTGCCAGCAGCGTGTCGGGGGGGCCTGTCACAGATACGCAGTATTTT. It specifies CASSVSGGPVTDTQYF. The complete variable domain, with remaining parts taken from reference TRBV9 and TRBJ2-3, reads DSGVTQTPKHLITATGQRVTLRCSPRSGDLSVYWYQQSLDQGLQFLIQYYNGEERAKGNILERFSAQQFPDLHSELNLSSLELGDSALYFCASSVSGGPVTDTQYFGPGTRLTVL.

This clonotype was found a few times. The genes are TRBV7-2 and TRBJ2-5; 7 nucleotides agree with TRBD2. V lost 5 bases and J lost 0; bases outside the gene matches: 0. There are 13 residues in the CDR3. CDR1 is SGHTA and CDR2 is FQGNSA in the germline V gene. This CDR3 reads CASSRGDQETQYF. The CDR3 DNA follows: TGTGCCAGCAGCCGGGGGGACCAAGAGACCCAGTACTTC.

The chain carries TRBV6-2 or TRBV6-3 and TRBJ2-1; no clear D gene. The CDR3 length is 11 residues. CDR1 is MNHEY and CDR2 is SVGEGT in the germline V gene. Trimming took 6 bases from V and 9 from J, leaving 9 bases between them. The CDR3 spells CASRLSAEQFF. CDR3 nucleotides: TGTGCCAGCAGGCTAAGTGCTGAGCAGTTCTTC.

The chain uses TRBV5-1 and TRBJ2-7; the match to TRBD1 covers 8 bases. The last part of the DNA fits TRBJ2-5 better; the J call may be wrong. Germline V gives CDR1 SGHRS, CDR2 YFSETQ. This CDR3 is 14 amino acids long. The CDR3 region has the DNA TGCGCCAGCAGCGCCCGGACAGGGTCAGAGACCCAGTACTTC. Encoded protein: CASSARTGSETQYF.

CDR3 region: CASSLGQGRDYGYTF. In DNA form, the CDR3 reads TGTGCCAGCAGCTTAGGGCAGGGGCGGGACTATGGCTACACCTTC. This chain connects TRBV7-8 to TRBJ1-2, with a weak D call TRBD1 (6 bases). Trimming removed 1 base at V and 3 bases at J, with 12 bases between. The germline CDR1 and CDR2 sequences are SGHVS and FQNEAQ. The CDR3 totals 15 residues.

This clonotype was observed a few times. This chain joins TRBV6-1 and TRBJ1-1; the match to TRBD1 covers 11 bases. The CDR3 is 15 residues long. Trimming took 6 bases from V and 4 from J; bases not matched to a gene: 7. In germline, CDR1 is MNHNS, CDR2 SASEGT. CDR3: CASSPGQGAITEAFF. CDR3 DNA sequence: TGTGCCAGCAGCCCAGGACAGGGGGCTATCACTGAAGCTTTCTTT.

This rearrangement joins TRBV29-1 to TRBJ1-2; 7 nucleotides match TRBD1. CDR3 length: 12 residues. From germline, CDR1 is SQVTM and CDR2 ANQGSEA. Trimming cost V 8 bases and J 7 bases; bases outside gene matches: 10. This CDR3 is CSILRTGRGYTF. The CDR3, as DNA: TGCAGCATTCTTCGGACAGGTCGTGGCTACACCTTC.

The gene calls are TRBV6-5 and TRBJ2-5; TRBD2 agrees at 9 bases. The CDR3 runs to 16 residues. Germline CDR1 MNHEY, CDR2 SVGAGI. Unmatched junction bases numbered 9, after V lost 2 bases and J lost 5 bases. The CDR3 spells CASSYGIAGVGETQYF. The CDR3 coding sequence is TGTGCCAGCAGTTACGGGATAGCGGGGGTTGGCGAGACCCAGTACTTC.

This CDR3 reads CASSRTSGIPGANVLTF. The CDR3 nucleotides read TGTGCCAGCAGCCGGACTAGCGGGATACCTGGGGCCAACGTCCTGACTTTC. This sequence joins TRBV28 and TRBJ2-6; the match to TRBD2 covers 12 bases. The CDR3 consists of 17 residues. The germline V gene has CDR1 MDHEN and CDR2 SYDVKM. Germline trimming cut 6 bases from V and 2 bases from J; bases unmatched to any gene: 5.

This chain joins TRBV20-1 and TRBJ2-5; TRBD2 agrees at 9 bases. The CDR3 contains 14 residues. In germline, CDR1 is DFQATT, CDR2 SNEGSKA (reference sequence). V lost 5 bases, J lost 4 bases, and 8 bases stayed unmatched. For the CDR3, the DNA is TGCAGTGCTCCTTGGCGGGGGGGCGTAGAGACCCAGTACTTC. It translates to CSAPWRGGVETQYF.

The J gene is TRBJ1-6, the V gene TRBV4-3; D is ambiguous. The CDR3 is 16 residues long. CDR1 and CDR2 (germline): LGHNA, YSLEER. V was trimmed by 4 bases and J by 0 bases, leaving 10 bases between them. As DNA, the CDR3 is TGCGCCAGCAGCCCCGACACGAGCTCCTATAATTCACCCCTCCACTTT. It specifies CASSPDTSSYNSPLHF.

The chain employs TRBV7-3 and TRBJ2-1; TRBD1 matches 7 bases. The CDR3 is 14 residues long. The germline V gene has CDR1 SGHTA and CDR2 FQGTGA. Trimming cost V 2 bases and J 7 bases; bases outside gene matches: 5. The CDR3 loop reads CASSLREGANEQFF. The CDR3, as DNA: TGTGCCAGCAGCTTACGAGAGGGGGCGAATGAGCAGTTCTTC.

About this clonotype itself: Possible read error: a much larger clone is one base away. The DNA for the CDR3 is TGTGCCAGCAGCCCGGGATTGAGCTCCTACGAGCGGTACTTC. This codes for CASSPGLSSYERYF. This rearrangement joins TRBV7-2 to TRBJ2-7; D is possibly TRBD2 (5 bases). The CDR3 runs to 14 residues. Germline CDR1 is SGHTA and CDR2 is FQGNSA.

The chain joins TRBV20-1 to TRBJ2-7, with 9 positions matching TRBD2. The ends lost 1 base at V and 4 bases at J; junction bases unmatched: 11. This CDR3 contains 16 residues. From germline, CDR1 is DFQATT and CDR2 SNEGSKA (reference sequence). The DNA of the CDR3 is TGCAGTGCTAGAGGGAGGAATAGCGGGGGACCTTACGAGCAGTACTTC. It codes for CSARGRNSGGPYEQYF.

V is TRBV7-2 and J is TRBJ2-3; tentative D call: TRBD2 (5 bases). V gave up 3 bases and J gave up 5 bases, with 12 bases separating them. CDR3 length: 14 amino acids. Per germline, CDR1 SGHTA and CDR2 FQGNSA. CDR3 DNA sequence: TGTGCCAGCAGCTTCGGCCTAGCTGGAGATACGCAGTATTTT. Translating gives CASSFGLAGDTQYF.

This sequence joins TRBV19 and TRBJ2-1; D not certain. Looked up from germline, CDR1 is LNHDA and CDR2 is SQIVND (reference sequence). The V end lost 7 bases, the J end lost 1 base, and 5 bases lay between the germline ends. The CDR3 runs 12 residues. The CDR3 loop is CASMVSYNEQFF. The CDR3 DNA sequence: TGTGCCAGTATGGTTTCCTACAATGAGCAGTTCTTC. The full variable domain, with the rest looked up from reference TRBV19 and TRBJ2-1, is DGGITQSPKYLFRKEGQNVTLSCEQNLNHDAMYWYRQDPGQGLRLIYYSQIVNDFQKGDIAEGYSVSREKKESFPLTVTSAQKNPTAFYLCASMVSYNEQFFGPGTRLTVL.